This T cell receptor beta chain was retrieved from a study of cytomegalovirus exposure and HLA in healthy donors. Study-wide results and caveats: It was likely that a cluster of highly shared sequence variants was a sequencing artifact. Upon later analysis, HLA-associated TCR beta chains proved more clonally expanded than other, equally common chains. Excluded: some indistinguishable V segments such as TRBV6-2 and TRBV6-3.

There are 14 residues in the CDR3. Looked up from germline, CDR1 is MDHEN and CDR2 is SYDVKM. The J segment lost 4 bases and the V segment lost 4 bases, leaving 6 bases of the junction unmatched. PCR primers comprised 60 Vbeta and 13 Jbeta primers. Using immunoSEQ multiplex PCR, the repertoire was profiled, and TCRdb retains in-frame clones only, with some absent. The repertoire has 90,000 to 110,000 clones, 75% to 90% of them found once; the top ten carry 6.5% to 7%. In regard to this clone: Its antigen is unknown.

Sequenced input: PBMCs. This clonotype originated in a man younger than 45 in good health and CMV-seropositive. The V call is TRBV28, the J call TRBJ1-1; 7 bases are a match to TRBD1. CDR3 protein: CASSSPGQRTEAFF. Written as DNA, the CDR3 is TGTGCCAGCAGTTCTCCGGGACAGCGCACTGAAGCTTTCTTT. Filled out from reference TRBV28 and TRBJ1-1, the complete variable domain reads DVKVTQSSRYLVKRTGEKVFLECVQDMDHENMFWYRQDPGLGLRLIYFSYDVKMKEKGDIPEGYSVSREKKERFSLILESASTNQTSMYLCASSSPGQRTEAFFGQGTRLTVV.